The clone carrying this T cell receptor (beta chain) was observed many times. What it binds is not known. Germline V gene data show CDR1 as LNHDA and CDR2 as SQIVND (reference sequence). The CDR3 contains 14 residues. With V trimmed by 4 bases and J by 8 bases, 7 bases remained unmatched. RNA transcripts yielded amplified TCR beta CDR3 regions. HTBI primers were used in a first-round RT-PCR, which preceded a second-round multiplex PCR. In TCRdb, the multiplex PCR reads were re-called with MiXCR into one record per CDR3 protein. The profile shows 400,000 to 450,000 distinct CDR3 sequences, around 20% of them singletons. The source of the sample is a study of Graves' ophthalmopathy and Graves' hyperthyroidism. Notes on the study in general: Prediction of ophthalmopathy progression reached approximately 64% sensitivity and around 75% specificity.

The TCR comes from a woman aged 18-35 years with stable Graves' hyperthyroidism. Sequencing was done on a sample of peripheral blood. This chain joins TRBV19 and TRBJ1-2, with 10 positions matching TRBD1. The CDR3 nucleotides are TGTGCCAGTAGTACCCCAGACAGGGGGCGAGGCTACACCTTC. This gives the protein CASSTPDRGRGYTF.